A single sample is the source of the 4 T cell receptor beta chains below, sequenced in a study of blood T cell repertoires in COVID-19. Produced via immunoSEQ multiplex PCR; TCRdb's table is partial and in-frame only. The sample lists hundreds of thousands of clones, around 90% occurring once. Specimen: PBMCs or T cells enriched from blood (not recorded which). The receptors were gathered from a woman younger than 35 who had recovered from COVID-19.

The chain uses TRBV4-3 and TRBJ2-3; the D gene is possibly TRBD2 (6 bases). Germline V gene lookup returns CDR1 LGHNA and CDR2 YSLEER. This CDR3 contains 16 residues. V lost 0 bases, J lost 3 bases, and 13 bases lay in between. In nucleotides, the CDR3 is TGCGCCAGCAGCCAAGATGGGCGGGGCCCGACAGATACGCAGTATTTT. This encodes CASSQDGRGPTDTQYF.

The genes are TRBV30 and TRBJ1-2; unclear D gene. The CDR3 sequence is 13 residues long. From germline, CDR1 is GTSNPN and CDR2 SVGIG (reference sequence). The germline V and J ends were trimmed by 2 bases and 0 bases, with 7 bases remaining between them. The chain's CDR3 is CAWSSGSNYGYTF. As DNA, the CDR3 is TGTGCCTGGAGTAGCGGATCTAACTATGGCTACACCTTC.

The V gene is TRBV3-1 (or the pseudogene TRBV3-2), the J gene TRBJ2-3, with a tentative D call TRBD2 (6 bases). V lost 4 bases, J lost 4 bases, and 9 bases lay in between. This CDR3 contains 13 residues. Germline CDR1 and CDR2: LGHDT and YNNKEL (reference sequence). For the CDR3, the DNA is TGTGCCAGCAGCCCACGGGAGTCAGATACGCAGTATTTT. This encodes CASSPRESDTQYF.

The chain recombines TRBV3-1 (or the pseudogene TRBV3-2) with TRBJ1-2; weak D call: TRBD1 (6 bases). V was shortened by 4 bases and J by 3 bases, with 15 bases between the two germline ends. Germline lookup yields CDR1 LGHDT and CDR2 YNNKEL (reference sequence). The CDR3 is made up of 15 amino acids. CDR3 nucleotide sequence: TGTGCCAGCAGCCCTACCCTAGGGGGGGACTATGGCTACACCTTC. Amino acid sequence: CASSPTLGGDYGYTF.